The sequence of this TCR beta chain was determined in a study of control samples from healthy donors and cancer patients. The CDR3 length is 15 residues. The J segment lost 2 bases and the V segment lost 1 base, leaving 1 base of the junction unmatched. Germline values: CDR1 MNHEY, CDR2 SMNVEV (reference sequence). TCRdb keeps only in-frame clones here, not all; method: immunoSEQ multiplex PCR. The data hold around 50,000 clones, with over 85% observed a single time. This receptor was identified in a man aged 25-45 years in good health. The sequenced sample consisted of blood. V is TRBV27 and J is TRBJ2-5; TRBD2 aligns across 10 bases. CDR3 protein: CASSLLAGGQETQYF. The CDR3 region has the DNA TGTGCCAGCAGTTTATTAGCGGGAGGACAAGAGACCCAGTACTTC.